The 13 T cell receptor beta chains listed next were all sequenced from one sample in a study of blood T cell repertoires in COVID-19. Clones were sequenced by immunoSEQ multiplex PCR, and TCRdb holds only the in-frame ones, with some missing. The sample includes roughly 290,000 clones, approximately 90% of them seen just once. Sequenced sample: peripheral blood. The receptors shown here come from a man aged 25-45 years with acute or convalescent COVID-19.

Only one count was recorded for this clone. This chain uses TRBV5-1 with TRBJ2-5, with TRBD2 matching 9 bases. Losses at the gene ends were 0 bases for V and 3 bases for J; bases not matched to a gene: 3. CDR3 size: 15 residues. Per germline, CDR1 SGHRS and CDR2 YFSETQ. CDR3 sequence (DNA): TGCGCCAGCAGCTTGGTGGTAGCGGGGGAAGAGACCCAGTACTTC. Translation: CASSLVVAGEETQYF.

This chain uses TRBV15 with TRBJ2-7; no firm D call. The V gene lost 3 bases and the J gene lost 3 bases, with 3 bases spanning the gap. Germline CDR1 and CDR2: LNHNV and YYDKDF (reference sequence). This CDR3 is built from 11 residues. CDR3 DNA sequence: TGTGCCACCAGCAGCTACTACGAGCAGTACTTC. It specifies CATSSYYEQYF.

The gene calls are TRBV27 and TRBJ1-6; weak D call: TRBD1 (6 bases). The V and J ends lost 5 bases and 4 bases respectively, with 9 bases between them. Germline V gene data show CDR1 as MNHEY and CDR2 as SMNVEV (reference sequence). The CDR3 is made up of 14 amino acids. This CDR3 reads CASSRTDYNSPLHF. The CDR3 DNA is TGTGCCAGCAGTCGGACAGATTATAATTCACCCCTCCACTTT.

The chain joins TRBV27 to TRBJ2-3; 11 bases line up with TRBD2. CDR3 length: 17 residues. CDR1 is MNHEY, CDR2 SMNVEV, per germline (reference sequence). Trimming took 0 bases from V and 5 from J; bases not matched to a gene: 7. The CDR3 loop is CASSLSYLAGGEDTQYF. The CDR3 DNA is TGTGCCAGCAGTTTATCGTACCTAGCGGGGGGCGAAGATACGCAGTATTTT.

The rearrangement joins TRBV4-1 to TRBJ2-7; weak D call: TRBD1 (6 bases). The CDR3 totals 14 residues. CDR1 and CDR2 from the germline V gene are MGHRA and YSYEKL. The V and J ends lost 0 bases and 6 bases respectively, with 12 bases between them. The CDR3 sequence is CASSQDLIGGEQYF. CDR3 DNA: TGCGCCAGCAGCCAAGATCTGATAGGGGGCGAGCAGTACTTC.

V gene TRBV28 combines with J gene TRBJ2-5; 14 bases are shared with TRBD2. This CDR3 region has 14 residues. V shed 9 bases, J shed 6 bases, and the junction held 6 bases outside the gene matches. Germline values: CDR1 MDHEN, CDR2 SYDVKM. DNA of the CDR3: TGTGCCAGTCGGACTAGCGGGGGGCCCAAGACCCAGTACTTC. Its translation: CASRTSGGPKTQYF.

The V and J genes are TRBV9 and TRBJ2-2; the D is unclear. CDR3 size: 16 residues. V lost 0 bases to trimming and J lost 2 bases, with 11 bases between them. CDR1 and CDR2 from the germline V gene are SGDLS and YYNGEE. CDR3 sequence: CASSVVSVSNTGELFF. CDR3 in DNA: TGTGCCAGCAGCGTAGTAAGCGTCTCAAACACCGGGGAGCTGTTTTTT.

V usage is TRBV19 and J usage is TRBJ1-5; TRBD1 matches 9 bases. The CDR3 totals 14 residues. V dropped 5 bases and J dropped 5; count of bases not matched to a gene: 4. The germline gives CDR1 LNHDA, CDR2 SQIVND (reference sequence). The CDR3 DNA is TGTGCCAGTAGTCCGGACAGGGGCGATCAGCCCCAGCATTTT. Translating gives CASSPDRGDQPQHF.

The V gene is TRBV5-1, the J gene TRBJ1-5; no reliable D call. V lost 7 bases, J lost 7 bases, and 15 bases lay in between. CDR1 SGHRS and CDR2 YFSETQ come from the germline V gene. This CDR3 contains 13 residues. CDR3 in DNA: TGCGCCAGCGCGATGGGAGAGGGACAGCCCCAGCATTTT. Protein: CASAMGEGQPQHF. Variable domain in full (rest from reference TRBV5-1 and TRBJ1-5): KAGVTQTPRYLIKTRGQQVTLSCSPISGHRSVSWYQQTPGQGLQFLFEYFSETQRNKGNFPGRFSGRQFSNSRSEMNVSTLELGDSALYLCASAMGEGQPQHFGDGTRLSIL.

This chain uses TRBV16 with TRBJ1-2; D uncertain. V was clipped by 2 bases and J by 4 bases, with 14 bases between them. CDR3 length equals 15 residues. Germline values: CDR1 KGHSY, CDR2 FQNENV. CDR3 DNA sequence: TGTGCCAGCAGCCAAGCTTCCGGGATTGGCTATGGCTACACCTTC. It encodes CASSQASGIGYGYTF. The variable domain in full, with the rest retrieved from reference TRBV16 and TRBJ1-2, is GEEVAQTPKHLVRGEGQKAKLYCAPIKGHSYVFWYQQVLKNEFKFLISFQNENVFDETGMPKERFSAKCLPNSPCSLEIQATKLEDSAVYFCASSQASGIGYGYTFGSGTRLTVV.

This chain uses TRBV23-1 with TRBJ2-7, with a possible D match to TRBD2 (6 bases). TRBV23-1 is recorded as an ORF, its role being uncertain. The CDR3 extends over 16 amino acids. V lost 10 bases and J lost 3, with 25 bases in between. The CDR3 region is CAIRQEGTSQYYEQYF. As DNA, the CDR3 is TGCGCCATCCGACAAGAGGGCACTAGCCAGTACTACGAGCAGTACTTC.

The CDR3 nucleotides are TGTGCCTGGAGTGATAAGAGTAGCTCCTATAATTCACCCCTCCACTTT. Its translation: CAWSDKSSSYNSPLHF. This chain connects TRBV30 to TRBJ1-6, with no clear D. CDR1 GTSNPN and CDR2 SVGIG come from the germline V gene (reference sequence). Trimming took 1 base from V and 0 from J, leaving 10 bases between them. The CDR3 extends over 16 amino acids.

This clone showed up just a few times. V usage is TRBV3-1 (or the pseudogene TRBV3-2) and J usage is TRBJ2-7, with 13 positions matching TRBD2. With V trimmed by 5 bases and J by 3 bases, 4 bases remained unmatched. The CDR3 spans 15 residues. Germline V gives CDR1 LGHDT, CDR2 YNNKEL (reference sequence). The CDR3 here is CASSLRTSGGYEQYF. CDR3 coding DNA: TGTGCCAGCAGCTTGCGGACTAGCGGGGGCTACGAGCAGTACTTC.